Following are 7 T cell receptor beta chains from one sample sequenced in a study of early T cells in non-severe SARS-CoV-2 infection. TCRdb re-derived calls from the 5' RACE reads in MiXCR, one entry per CDR3 protein. The repertoire holds some 46,000 distinct CDR3 sequences, with approximately 6% as singletons. The sample taken for sequencing was whole blood. These receptor sequences come from an adult who was a healthcare worker with PCR-confirmed SARS-CoV-2 infection or an uninfected control (not recorded which).

The J gene is TRBJ1-2, the V gene TRBV13, with D perhaps TRBD1 (5 bases). The CDR3 extends over 14 amino acids. Germline CDR1 reads PRHDT; CDR2 reads FYEKMQ (reference sequence). The V end lost 5 bases, the J end lost 3 bases, and 13 bases lay between the germline ends. CDR3 region: CASSTGTEHYGYTF. The DNA for the CDR3 is TGTGCCAGCAGCACCGGGACGGAACACTATGGCTACACCTTC.

This clonotype occurred many times. V and J are TRBV6-6 and TRBJ2-3; D may be TRBD2 (6 bases). The V end lost 6 bases, the J end lost 0 bases, and 22 bases lay between the germline ends. This CDR3 is 18 amino acids long. CDR1 and CDR2 from the germline V gene are MNHNY and SVGAGI (reference sequence). The CDR3 loop reads CASSDAFEAGYSTDTQYF. CDR3 sequence (DNA): TGTGCCAGCAGCGACGCCTTCGAGGCGGGGTATAGCACAGATACGCAGTATTTT.

This clonotype has at least ten counts. J is TRBJ2-2 and V is TRBV18; 10 bases align to TRBD2. The junction had 4 bases not matched to a gene; V was cut back by 4 bases and J by 2 bases. Germline values: CDR1 KGHSH, CDR2 LQKENI. This CDR3 is 16 amino acids long. The CDR3 sequence: CASSLGTSDNTGELFF. CDR3 nucleotide sequence: TGTGCCAGCTCACTTGGGACTAGCGACAACACCGGGGAGCTGTTTTTT.

The V and J genes are TRBV19 and TRBJ2-1; TRBD2 agrees at 11 bases. The CDR3 extends over 15 amino acids. The junction had 2 bases not matched to a gene; V was cut back by 6 bases and J by 1 base. Germline V lookup: CDR1 LNHDA, CDR2 SQIVND (reference sequence). CDR3 in amino acids: CASRRTSGSYNEQFF. The CDR3 DNA follows: TGTGCCAGTAGGCGGACTAGCGGGTCCTACAATGAGCAGTTCTTC.

This clonotype was seen many times. This rearrangement joins TRBV4-2 to TRBJ2-7; 7 bases agree with TRBD1. Germline CDR1 LGHNA, CDR2 YNFKEQ. The CDR3 loop spans 17 amino acids. V lost 3 bases and J lost 2; bases outside the gene matches: 13. CDR3 nucleotide sequence: TGTGCCAGCAGCCACCGCCCCCCTCGGGACAGCACCTACGAGCAGTACTTC. Its translation is CASSHRPPRDSTYEQYF.

The sample holds many counts of this clonotype. The rearrangement joins TRBV19 to TRBJ1-2; 7 bases map to TRBD1. The V gene end was trimmed by 3 bases and the J gene end by 7 bases; junction bases not matched to a gene: 5. The CDR3 runs to 13 residues. CDR1 and CDR2 (germline): LNHDA, SQIVND (reference sequence). The CDR3 here is CASSIRTGRGYTF. For the CDR3, the DNA is TGTGCCAGTAGTATTCGGACAGGTCGTGGCTACACCTTC.

This clonotype was seen only a few times. The CDR3 protein is CASSPYLGAGQPQHF. CDR3 DNA sequence: TGCGCCAGCAGCCCCTACCTGGGGGCAGGTCAGCCCCAGCATTTT. The chain joins TRBV5-1 to TRBJ1-5, with a tentative D call TRBD1 (6 bases). Trimming cost V 4 bases and J 6 bases, with 17 bases left between them. Germline V gene sequence: CDR1 SGHRS, CDR2 YFSETQ. The CDR3 has 15 amino acids.